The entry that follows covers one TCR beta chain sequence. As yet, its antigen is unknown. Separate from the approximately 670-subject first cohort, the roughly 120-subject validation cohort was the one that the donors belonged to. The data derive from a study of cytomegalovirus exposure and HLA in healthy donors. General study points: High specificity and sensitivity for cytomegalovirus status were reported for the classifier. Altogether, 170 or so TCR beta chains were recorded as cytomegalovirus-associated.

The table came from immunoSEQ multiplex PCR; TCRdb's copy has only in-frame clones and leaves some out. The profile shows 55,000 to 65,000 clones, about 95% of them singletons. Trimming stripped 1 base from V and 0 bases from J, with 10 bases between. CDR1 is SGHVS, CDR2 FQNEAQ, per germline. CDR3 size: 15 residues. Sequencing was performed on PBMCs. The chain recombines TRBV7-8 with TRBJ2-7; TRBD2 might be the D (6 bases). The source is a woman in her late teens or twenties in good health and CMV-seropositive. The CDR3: CASSLGSGLSYEQYF. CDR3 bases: TGTGCCAGCAGCTTAGGTAGCGGCCTCTCCTACGAGCAGTACTTC.